This T cell receptor (beta chain) came from a study of T cell repertoires in cytomegalovirus infection. This clonotype showed up just a few times. One entry per CDR3 protein results from TCRdb running MiXCR on the reads. The sample consists of around 320,000 distinct CDR3 sequences, more than 8% of them appearing once. Sequencing used PBMCs. This clonotype was obtained from a human donor in good health (CMV status not recorded). Some clones in this sample may be carry-over from other donors' samples.

CDR3 in amino acids: CASSLGSLQGLNEQFF. In nucleotides, the CDR3 is TGTGCCAGCAGCTTAGGGTCCTTACAGGGCTTAAATGAGCAGTTCTTC. J is TRBJ2-1 and V is TRBV7-3, with a possible D match to TRBD1 (6 bases). V dropped 2 bases and J dropped 7 bases, with 18 bases sitting between them. The CDR3 extends over 16 amino acids. The germline V gene has CDR1 SGHTA and CDR2 FQGTGA.